A single sample gave rise to the 12 T cell receptor beta chains below, sequenced in a study of blood T cell repertoires in COVID-19. Generated by immunoSEQ multiplex PCR, the TCRdb table keeps only in-frame clones and is missing some. Altogether about 320,000 clones are present, 85% being singletons, with the ten largest covering 1.5% to 2%. Sequencing used PBMCs or T cells enriched from blood (not recorded which). The receptor set was obtained from a woman under 40 who had been exposed to COVID-19.

This chain joins TRBV3-1 (or the pseudogene TRBV3-2) and TRBJ2-7; no clear D. This CDR3 has 11 amino acids. Germline loops: CDR1 LGHDT, CDR2 YNNKEL (reference sequence). V was shortened by 1 base and J by 5 bases, with 3 bases between the two germline ends. The CDR3 DNA reads TGTGCCAGCAGCCAAGTCGACGAGCAGTACTTC. Its translation is CASSQVDEQYF.

The V call is TRBV19, the J call TRBJ2-1, with TRBD1 as a possible D gene (5 bases). The germline V gene encodes CDR1 LNHDA and CDR2 SQIVND (reference sequence). The length of the CDR3 is 14 residues. Trimming took off 3 bases at V and 5 bases at J, with 11 bases between the two ends. CDR3 DNA sequence: TGTGCCAGTAGTATGTGGGTCAGGGACAATGAGCAGTTCTTC. This sequence encodes CASSMWVRDNEQFF.

V and J are TRBV19 and TRBJ1-2; 10 positions match TRBD1. CDR3 length equals 16 residues. V gave up 4 bases and J gave up 4 bases; unmatched junction bases: 9. Germline-derived CDR1 and CDR2 are LNHDA and SQIVND (reference sequence). The CDR3 protein is CASSNEGTGAFYGYTF. The CDR3 coding sequence is TGTGCCAGTAGTAACGAGGGGACAGGGGCGTTCTATGGCTACACCTTC.

CDR3 nucleotides: TGTGCCAGCAAAACAGGGGGCGATGGCTACACCTTC. Translation gives CASKTGGDGYTF. This chain connects TRBV12-3 or TRBV12-4 to TRBJ1-2; the match to TRBD1 covers 9 bases. The CDR3 contains 12 residues. V shed 7 bases and J 6 bases; nucleotides not matched to a gene: 3.

V is TRBV19 and J is TRBJ1-2; D is perhaps TRBD1 (6 bases). The V and J ends lost 3 bases and 7 bases respectively, with 9 bases between them. CDR3 length equals 12 residues. In germline, CDR1 is LNHDA, CDR2 SQIVND (reference sequence). DNA of the CDR3: TGTGCCAGTAGTATGGGGACAACTGGCTACACCTTC. This codes for CASSMGTTGYTF.

V gene TRBV7-9 combines with J gene TRBJ2-3; tentatively, D is TRBD2 (5 bases). Germline V gene lookup returns CDR1 SEHNR and CDR2 FQNEAQ (reference sequence). This CDR3 spans 14 amino acids. The ends were cut back, 5 bases at V and 4 bases at J, with 13 bases in the middle. CDR3 DNA: TGTGCCAGCAGCGGGTGGGAGACGCCAGATACGCAGTATTTT. Translated, it gives CASSGWETPDTQYF.

The chain is built from TRBV29-1 and TRBJ2-4; 8 nucleotides match TRBD1. The CDR3 has 13 amino acids. Trimming cost V 3 bases and J 8 bases; bases outside gene matches: 6. Germline V gene lookup returns CDR1 SQVTM and CDR2 ANQGSEA. The CDR3 reads CSVDPGGMDIQYF. The CDR3 bases are TGCAGCGTTGACCCAGGGGGCATGGACATTCAGTACTTC. Drawing the rest from reference TRBV29-1 and TRBJ2-4, the complete variable domain is SAVISQKPSRDICQRGTSLTIQCQVDSQVTMMFWYRQQPGQSLTLIATANQGSEATYESGFVIDKFPISRPNLTFSTLTVSNMSPEDSSIYLCSVDPGGMDIQYFGAGTRLSVL.

This chain connects TRBV5-1 to TRBJ1-1, with 9 nucleotides matching TRBD1. There are 14 residues in the CDR3. V shed 6 bases, J shed 0 bases, and the junction held 3 bases outside the gene matches. Germline CDR1 and CDR2: SGHRS and YFSETQ. The CDR3 DNA reads as TGCGCCAGCAAACAGGGGGCGGTGAACACTGAAGCTTTCTTT. Translation gives CASKQGAVNTEAFF.

This rearrangement joins TRBV13 to TRBJ2-1, with D uncertain. Per germline, CDR1 PRHDT and CDR2 FYEKMQ (reference sequence). The CDR3 totals 15 residues. With 1 base removed from V and 2 bases from J, the gap between germline ends came to 9 bases. The CDR3 protein is CASSLEAGTYNEQFF. The CDR3 DNA is TGTGCCAGCAGCTTAGAAGCCGGTACCTACAATGAGCAGTTCTTC.

The CDR3 loop is CASRDRGGRGTDTQYF. In DNA form, the CDR3 reads TGTGCCAGTAGGGATCGGGGGGGCCGCGGCACAGATACGCAGTATTTT. V is TRBV19 and J is TRBJ2-3; 8 bases match TRBD2. Trimming took 6 bases from V and 1 from J; bases not matched to a gene: 9. This CDR3 spans 16 amino acids. Looked up from germline, CDR1 is LNHDA and CDR2 is SQIVND (reference sequence).

The CDR3 loop is CASSREPRTGGKETQYF. CDR3 DNA sequence: TGTGCCAGCAGCAGAGAGCCAAGGACAGGGGGAAAAGAGACCCAGTACTTC. The rearrangement uses TRBV7-2 and TRBJ2-5, with 10 bases identical to TRBD1. This CDR3 is 17 amino acids long. Trimming took 5 bases from V and 3 from J; bases not matched to a gene: 12. Germline assignment: CDR1 SGHTA and CDR2 FQGNSA. Combining the CDR3 with reference TRBV7-2 and TRBJ2-5 gives the whole variable domain GAGVSQSPSNKVTEKGKDVELRCDPISGHTALYWYRQSLGQGLEFLIYFQGNSAPDKSGLPSDRFSAERTGGSVSTLTIQRTQQEDSAVYLCASSREPRTGGKETQYFGPGTRLLVL.

The chain recombines TRBV19 with TRBJ2-7; the D gene is possibly TRBD1 (7 bases). Germline V CDR1 and CDR2: LNHDA, SQIVND (reference sequence). Trimming left V 1 base short and J 3 bases short, with 10 bases between. The CDR3 runs to 14 residues. Written as DNA, the CDR3 is TGTGCCAGTAGTATAGCCCAGGGGGGCTACGAGCAGTACTTC. Protein product: CASSIAQGGYEQYF.